This T cell receptor (beta chain) is from a study of cytomegalovirus exposure and HLA in healthy donors. The study, taken as a whole, reports: Researchers reported in a later analysis that common viral pathogens appeared linked to several top clusters. Most TCR sequences proved rare, with some public TCRs found in many donors. From TCR beta sequences, most subjects' HLA-A and HLA-B alleles were reportedly predicted accurately.

Primers: 60 Vbeta forward and 13 Jbeta reverse. As originally analysed: Roughly 81 million unique TCR beta chains, roughly 11 million shared, were counted in a later analysis. Libraries were prepared by immunoSEQ multiplex PCR; TCRdb keeps only in-frame clonotypes and omits some of them. The V and J calls and clone size come from that table; D and trimming were worked out from the DNA. The data show roughly 160,000 clones, 65% to 90% seen once. Of note for this clone: Antigen unknown.

This TCR came from a man aged 50 to 59 in good health and CMV-seropositive. The sequenced material came from PBMCs.

In DNA, the CDR3 is TGTGCCAGCGGTCCCTCAGGTTACAACTATGGCTACACCTTC. Translated, it gives CASGPSGYNYGYTF. V gene TRBV27 combines with J gene TRBJ1-2; D is uncertain. The CDR3 covers 14 residues. Per the germline V gene, CDR1 is MNHEY and CDR2 is SMNVEV (reference sequence). V was shortened by 8 bases and J by 2 bases, with 15 bases between the two germline ends.